Listed below are T cell receptor beta chains from one sample, sequenced in a study of T cells after yellow fever vaccination. TCRdb redid the calling of the 5' RACE reads with MiXCR, one entry per CDR3 protein. The sample shows approximately 58,000 distinct CDR3 sequences, about 5% of them seen only once. The sequencing used PBMCs, either bulk or a sorted T-cell subset (CD4+, CD8+, memory, or dextramer-sorted; not recorded which), collected on the day of the yellow fever booster vaccination. All receptors come from a man between 18 and 35 years old who received the YFV17D yellow fever vaccine. The conserved cysteine and the conserved F or W are not part of the CDR3 here. Each record gives: CDR3 protein, V gene, J gene.

AITSRSEGGAHEQF	TRBV10-3	TRBJ2-1
SGGTGLPEGDTQY	TRBV29-1	TRBJ2-3
TSSQDDGRRTANTEAF	TRBV4-1	TRBJ1-1
ASSYWAHRRDQPQH	TRBV6-2/TRBV6-3	TRBJ1-5
ASQRGLNQPQH	TRBV6-2/TRBV6-3	TRBJ1-5
ASSTPTYNEQF	TRBV5-1	TRBJ2-1
ASRGRGQETQY	TRBV12-3/TRBV12-4	TRBJ2-5
ASSRFTEAF	TRBV19	TRBJ1-1
SARSGQGATEAF	TRBV29-1	TRBJ1-1
ASSVTGTYGQY	TRBV25-1	TRBJ2-7
ASSQDVGVGEAF	TRBV4-2	TRBJ1-1
ASSESLYGYT	TRBV2	TRBJ1-2
SVEDSSYGYT	TRBV29-1	TRBJ1-2
ASSPDWLAKNIQY	TRBV4-2	TRBJ2-4
ASSEGGGNYGYT	TRBV9	TRBJ1-2
ASSFGVRATGELF	TRBV7-8	TRBJ2-2
ASSFLTAYNEQF	TRBV12-3/TRBV12-4	TRBJ2-1